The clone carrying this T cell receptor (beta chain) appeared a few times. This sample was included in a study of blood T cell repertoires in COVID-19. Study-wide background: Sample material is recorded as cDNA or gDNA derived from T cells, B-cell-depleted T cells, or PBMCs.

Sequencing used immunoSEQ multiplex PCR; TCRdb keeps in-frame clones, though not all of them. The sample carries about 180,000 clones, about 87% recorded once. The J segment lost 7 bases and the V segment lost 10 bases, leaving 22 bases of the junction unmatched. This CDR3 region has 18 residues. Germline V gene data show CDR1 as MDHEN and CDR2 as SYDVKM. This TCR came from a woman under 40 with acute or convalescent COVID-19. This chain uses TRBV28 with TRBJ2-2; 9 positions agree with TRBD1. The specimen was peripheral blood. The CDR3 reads CATTGTGSIAGDYGELFF. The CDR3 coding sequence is TGTGCCACGACCGGGACAGGGAGTATTGCGGGAGATTACGGGGAGCTGTTTTTT.